The 31 T cell receptor beta chains in this list originate from one sample, sequenced in a study of human T cells and chemical hapten exposure. One entry per CDR3 protein results from TCRdb running MiXCR on the RACE reads. The sample carries about 45,000 distinct CDR3 sequences, roughly 4.5% recorded once. Time point here: healthy volunteer bleed at 2 weeks. Unseparated into fractions, whole blood served as the source from which total RNA was extracted. The sequencing sample was made of whole blood. Receptors were obtained from a human donor in good health. Some clones in this sample may be carry-over from other donors' samples.

This clonotype came up many times. The V call is TRBV3-1, the J call TRBJ2-1; D gene unclear. The V gene's germline CDR1 is LGHDT and CDR2 YNNKEL (reference sequence). Trimming took 1 base from V and 7 from J, leaving 17 bases between them. The CDR3 is 16 amino acids. CDR3 DNA: TGTGCCAGCAGCCAAGTGAGTTTTGTGACAAGAAATGAGCAGTTCTTC. It translates to CASSQVSFVTRNEQFF.

This clonotype was detected a few times. The gene calls are TRBV6-6 and TRBJ2-7; a possible D gene is TRBD2 (6 bases). V was cut by 5 bases and J by 6 bases, with 14 bases left in between. Germline-derived CDR1 and CDR2 are MNHNY and SVGAGI (reference sequence). This CDR3 region has 13 residues. The CDR3 is CASSDPARGEQYF. The CDR3, as DNA: TGTGCCAGCAGTGACCCCGCGCGGGGCGAGCAGTACTTC.

The sample holds a few counts of this clonotype. This rearrangement joins TRBV29-1 to TRBJ2-5, with unresolved D. The length of the CDR3 is 14 residues. The germline V gene encodes CDR1 SQVTM and CDR2 ANQGSEA. V gave up 5 bases and J gave up 0 bases, with 13 bases separating them. The CDR3 region has the DNA TGCAGCGTTCCCACCCAGGCGTACCAAGAGACCCAGTACTTC. Amino acid sequence: CSVPTQAYQETQYF.

This clonotype was seen a handful of times. The V and J genes are TRBV10-2 and TRBJ2-1, with D unresolved. Germline CDR1 is WSHSY and CDR2 is SAAADI. V dropped 2 bases and J dropped 7 bases, with 3 bases sitting between them. The CDR3 consists of 11 residues. The CDR3 DNA follows: TGCGCCAGCAGTGAGCGGAATGAGCAGTTCTTC. Translating gives CASSERNEQFF.

This clonotype was picked up one time. One base away lies a much larger clone, so this may be a sequencing read error. The rearrangement links TRBV20-1 to TRBJ2-7; 10 bases agree with TRBD2. Germline V gene lookup returns CDR1 DFQATT and CDR2 SNEGSKA (reference sequence). The CDR3 covers 16 residues. CDR3 region: CSTRDLGGLASGEQYF. As DNA, the CDR3 is TGCAGTACTAGAGATTTGGGGGGACTAGCGTCGGGGGAGCAGTACTTC.

Ten or more counts support this clonotype. V and J are TRBV7-9 and TRBJ2-7; D unresolved. From germline, CDR1 is SEHNR and CDR2 FQNEAQ (reference sequence). This CDR3 spans 15 amino acids. V lost 2 bases to trimming and J lost 1 base, with 12 bases between them. The CDR3 nucleotides are TGTGCCAGCAGCTTAAGGCAGGCCTCTTCCTACGAGCAGTACTTC. Amino acids: CASSLRQASSYEQYF.

This clonotype has a count of ten or more. The chain links TRBV11-2 to TRBJ2-7, with D unresolved. Deletions cut 3 bases from V and 3 bases from J, with 9 bases between. This CDR3 region has 13 residues. Germline V gene lookup returns CDR1 SGHAT and CDR2 FQNNGV. The CDR3, as DNA: TGTGCCAGCAGCTTGGGTGGCGGCTACGAGCAGTACTTC. It codes for CASSLGGGYEQYF.

This clonotype occurred many times. The V and J genes are TRBV20-1 and TRBJ2-1; TRBD1 matches at 11 bases. Germline CDR1 and CDR2: DFQATT and SNEGSKA (reference sequence). J lost 7 bases, V lost 0 bases, and 8 bases had no gene match. The CDR3 contains 16 residues. CDR3: CSARDPGQGALNEQFF. CDR3 sequence (DNA): TGCAGTGCTAGAGACCCCGGACAGGGGGCGCTTAATGAGCAGTTCTTC.

This chain uses TRBV27 with TRBJ1-2; 7 positions match TRBD1. V lost 7 bases, J lost 3 bases, and 2 bases stayed unmatched. This CDR3 is 12 amino acids long. Germline CDR1 MNHEY, CDR2 SMNVEV (reference sequence). DNA of the CDR3: TGTGCCAGCAACGACAGGGACTATGGCTACACCTTC. Its translation: CASNDRDYGYTF.

The chain joins TRBV4-2 to TRBJ2-1; 7 bases agree with TRBD2. V shed 0 bases, J shed 12 bases, and the junction held 5 bases outside the gene matches. Germline lookup yields CDR1 LGHNA and CDR2 YNFKEQ. The CDR3 loop spans 13 amino acids. CDR3 residues: CASSQDGPGGQFF. CDR3 nucleotide sequence: TGTGCCAGCAGCCAAGATGGACCGGGAGGGCAGTTCTTC.

This clonotype was seen a handful of times. The chain joins TRBV18 to TRBJ1-4, with TRBD1 matching 10 bases. The CDR3 has 15 amino acids. The germline gives CDR1 KGHSH, CDR2 LQKENI. V shed 3 bases, J shed 7 bases, and the junction held 5 bases outside the gene matches. CDR3 sequence (DNA): TGTGCCAGCTCACCTAGACAGGGGGCGAGTGAAAAACTGTTTTTT. Translated: CASSPRQGASEKLFF.

The rearrangement uses TRBV2 and TRBJ2-1; maybe TRBD1 (6 bases). The CDR3 spans 13 residues. Germline CDR1 is SNHLY and CDR2 is FYNNEI. Trimming stripped 5 bases from V and 6 bases from J, with 11 bases between. CDR3: CASSTQGTNEQFF. Here the CDR3 DNA reads TGTGCCAGCAGTACACAGGGAACCAATGAGCAGTTCTTC.

CDR3 sequence: CATSRDPLAAGTPSTDTQYF. As DNA, the CDR3 is TGTGCCACCAGCAGAGATCCCCTAGCGGCGGGAACTCCTAGCACAGATACGCAGTATTTT. The rearrangement links TRBV15 to TRBJ2-3, with 7 bases identical to TRBD2. The trim removed 0 bases at V and 0 bases at J, leaving 15 bases unmatched. Germline CDR1 LNHNV, CDR2 YYDKDF (reference sequence). The CDR3 has 20 amino acids.

This clonotype was picked up a small number of times. The chain recombines TRBV29-1 with TRBJ2-3; 8 nucleotides match TRBD2. Germline V gives CDR1 SQVTM, CDR2 ANQGSEA. The CDR3 is 13 residues long. J gave up 5 bases and V 5 bases, and 6 bases lay outside the gene matches. The CDR3 protein is CSVRSGSGDTQYF. The DNA for the CDR3 is TGCAGCGTTAGGAGCGGGAGCGGAGATACGCAGTATTTT.

A few counts support this clonotype. The gene calls are TRBV27 and TRBJ2-1; tentatively, D is TRBD1 (5 bases). CDR1 and CDR2 (germline): MNHEY, SMNVEV (reference sequence). CDR3 length: 17 amino acids. With 3 bases removed from V and 1 base from J, the gap between germline ends came to 16 bases. The CDR3 nucleotides are TGTGCCAGCAGTTTCATCGACAGCAAATTTTCCTACAATGAGCAGTTCTTC. Translating it yields CASSFIDSKFSYNEQFF.

This clonotype was picked up a small number of times. The chain is built from TRBV14 and TRBJ2-7; TRBD2 is a possible D gene (5 bases). The V end was cut by 3 bases, the J end by 1 base, with 10 bases between. The CDR3 runs to 14 residues. The germline CDR1 and CDR2 sequences are SGHDN and FVKESK. The CDR3 DNA is TGTGCCAGCAGCCAGGGGAGACTTTCCTACGAGCAGTACTTC. This gives the protein CASSQGRLSYEQYF.

The table lists this clonotype with many counts. J is TRBJ2-5 and V is TRBV7-9; D ambiguous. Looked up from germline, CDR1 is SEHNR and CDR2 is FQNEAQ (reference sequence). This CDR3 has 13 residues. The ends were cut back, 0 bases at V and 4 bases at J, with 6 bases in the middle. The CDR3 protein is CASSLASIETQYF. The CDR3 bases are TGTGCCAGCAGCTTAGCGTCTATAGAGACCCAGTACTTC.

This clonotype was observed a handful of times. The chain links TRBV5-1 to TRBJ2-1; 7 bases map to TRBD2. Germline CDR1 SGHRS, CDR2 YFSETQ. The CDR3 is 16 amino acids. V lost 4 bases and J lost 8; bases outside the gene matches: 15. The CDR3 region is CASSPTGLAASDEQFF. The CDR3 DNA reads as TGCGCCAGCAGCCCGACCGGGCTAGCGGCGTCGGATGAGCAGTTCTTC.

This clonotype was seen only a few times. The J gene is TRBJ1-2, the V gene TRBV18; unclear D gene. The germline CDR1 and CDR2 sequences are KGHSH and LQKENI. V gave up 3 bases and J gave up 5 bases, with 13 bases separating them. The CDR3 runs to 14 residues. DNA for the CDR3: TGTGCCAGCTCACCCCCCAGTCAGCTATATGGCTACACCTTC. Translating gives CASSPPSQLYGYTF.

This clonotype was counted many times. The gene calls are TRBV20-1 and TRBJ2-4; D uncertain. The CDR3 spans 13 residues. The V and J ends lost 3 bases and 5 bases respectively, with 11 bases between them. Germline CDR1 DFQATT, CDR2 SNEGSKA (reference sequence). The CDR3 region has the DNA TGCAGTGCTAGGCCCCCTCGGCAAAACATTCAGTACTTC. Its protein is CSARPPRQNIQYF.

This clonotype was counted at least ten times. The CDR3, as DNA: TGCAGCGTCCCAGCGGGAGGAGCCGATACGCAGTATTTT. Amino acid sequence: CSVPAGGADTQYF. The chain links TRBV29-1 to TRBJ2-3, with 9 nucleotides matching TRBD2. V was clipped by 6 bases and J by 6 bases; unmatched bases: 7. The CDR3 loop spans 13 amino acids. The germline gives CDR1 SQVTM, CDR2 ANQGSEA.

This clonotype came up many times. This chain connects TRBV20-1 to TRBJ2-3, with 10 bases lining up with TRBD2. Germline V gene data show CDR1 as DFQATT and CDR2 as SNEGSKA (reference sequence). CDR3 length equals 15 residues. The trim removed 1 base at V and 3 bases at J, leaving 4 bases unmatched. CDR3: CSARATSGATDTQYF. The CDR3 nucleotides read TGCAGTGCTAGAGCAACTAGCGGGGCTACAGATACGCAGTATTTT.

This clonotype was seen many times. The V call is TRBV10-2, the J call TRBJ2-5; D is tentatively TRBD1 or TRBD2 (5 bases each). Germline V lookup: CDR1 WSHSY, CDR2 SAAADI. Trimming pared 0 bases from V and 1 base from J, leaving 9 bases between. This CDR3 comprises 15 residues. The CDR3 nucleotides are TGCGCCAGCAGTGAGTCCAGAGGGGTCCAAGAGACCCAGTACTTC. As protein: CASSESRGVQETQYF.

This clonotype occurred many times. The rearrangement joins TRBV7-2 to TRBJ1-2, with 8 bases that match TRBD1. This CDR3 contains 16 residues. V was clipped by 2 bases and J by 6 bases; unmatched bases: 11. CDR1 and CDR2 (germline): SGHTA, FQGNSA. The CDR3 nucleotides are TGTGCCAGCAGCTTAAGTCTATCAGGGGGCTTGGATGGCTACACCTTC. It codes for CASSLSLSGGLDGYTF.

This clonotype was recorded many times. The gene calls are TRBV13 and TRBJ2-1, with 10 bases aligning to TRBD2. The V gene's germline CDR1 is PRHDT and CDR2 FYEKMQ (reference sequence). Losses at the gene ends were 5 bases for V and 7 bases for J; bases not matched to a gene: 14. The CDR3 contains 17 residues. CDR3: CASSLNDVAGGGNEQFF. CDR3 sequence (DNA): TGTGCCAGCAGCCTGAACGACGTAGCGGGAGGTGGTAATGAGCAGTTCTTC.

The table lists this clonotype with a count of one. This may come from a read error, since a much larger clone is one base off. The chain joins TRBV28 to TRBJ1-5; D is ambiguous. V was trimmed by 5 bases and J by 1 base, leaving 9 bases between them. The germline gives CDR1 MDHEN, CDR2 SYDVKM. This CDR3 comprises 14 residues. CDR3 sequence reads: CASSVPGSNQPQHF. The DNA of the CDR3 is TGTGCCAGCAGTGTACCGGGAAGCAATCAGCCCCAGCATTTT.

Many counts were recorded for this clonotype. The chain carries TRBV27 and TRBJ1-6; unclear D gene. Trimming took 0 bases from V and 10 from J, leaving 19 bases between them. The CDR3 runs 17 residues. The V gene's germline CDR1 is MNHEY and CDR2 SMNVEV (reference sequence). The chain's CDR3 is CASSLSPDWSPKSPLHF. DNA of the CDR3: TGTGCCAGCAGTTTATCCCCGGACTGGTCCCCAAAATCACCCCTCCACTTT.

This clonotype was seen ten or more times. The chain joins TRBV10-2 to TRBJ2-3; tentatively, D is TRBD1 or TRBD2 (5 bases each). Trimming pared 4 bases from V and 6 bases from J, leaving 14 bases between. The CDR3 consists of 14 residues. Looked up from germline, CDR1 is WSHSY and CDR2 is SAAADI. This chain's CDR3 is CASSGGAGWDTQYF. Written as DNA, the CDR3 is TGCGCCAGCAGTGGAGGGGCCGGATGGGATACGCAGTATTTT.

Many counts were recorded for this clonotype. This sequence joins TRBV28 and TRBJ1-5, with 7 bases fitting TRBD1. Germline V gives CDR1 MDHEN, CDR2 SYDVKM. There are 15 residues in the CDR3. The V and J ends lost 7 bases and 3 bases, in that order; junction bases with no gene match: 9. CDR3 protein: CASTAAGQVNQPQHF. The CDR3 nucleotides read TGTGCCAGCACCGCCGCCGGACAGGTCAATCAGCCCCAGCATTTT.

This clonotype was found a few times. The V gene is TRBV2, the J gene TRBJ2-4; the D call may be TRBD1 or TRBD2 (5 bases each). The CDR3 runs to 13 residues. V was clipped by 4 bases and J by 5 bases, with 9 bases between them. From germline, CDR1 is SNHLY and CDR2 FYNNEI. DNA of the CDR3: TGTGCCAGCAGTGCAGGGAGAGAAAACATTCAGTACTTC. Protein sequence: CASSAGRENIQYF.

This clonotype was observed many times. The gene calls are TRBV20-1 and TRBJ2-7; 14 bases align to TRBD2. The trim removed 0 bases at V and 5 bases at J, leaving 9 bases unmatched. Germline V gene sequence: CDR1 DFQATT, CDR2 SNEGSKA (reference sequence). The CDR3 consists of 17 residues. CDR3 nucleotides: TGCAGTGCTAGAGATGCGACTAGCGGGAGGGCCTTAGACGAGCAGTACTTC. This encodes CSARDATSGRALDEQYF.